The sequence of this T cell receptor beta chain was determined in a study of beta chain features in type 1 diabetes. About this clone: Its antigen is not identified.

The CDR3 sequence is 16 residues long. CDR1 and CDR2 (germline): MGHRA, YSYEKL. Trimming stripped 4 bases from V and 7 bases from J, with 20 bases between. Study-level findings and limits: Across all four CD4+ subsets, people with type 1 diabetes showed modestly shorter TCRB CDR3s.

TCRB transcripts that were expressed got sequenced, as all of the isolated RNA had been reverse transcribed. Sequencing used immunoSEQ multiplex PCR; TCRdb keeps in-frame clones, though not all of them. This sample has 300,000 to 450,000 clones, with roughly 13% found just once. The V gene is TRBV4-1, the J gene TRBJ1-5; D is unclear. The sample was naive CD4+ T cells from blood. The clonotype originates from a woman between 18 and 30 years old with type 1 diabetes. CDR3 DNA sequence: TGCGCCAGCAGCCCTTCGACGGAGGGAATGGGGCAGCCCCAGCATTTT. Its translation is CASSPSTEGMGQPQHF.